Listed here is a single T cell receptor (beta chain). The antigen is undetermined. The sample originates from a study of OX40 agonist ivuxolimab in advanced cancers. About the research overall: Age averaged around 60 years (range about 20 to 80), and 82.7% were male.

Between the trimmed V and J ends, which lost 8 bases and 0 bases, there was a span of 13 bases. The CDR3 runs to 14 residues. Germline CDR1 and CDR2: MNHEY and SMNVEV (reference sequence). Study-level points and caveats: Partial responders receiving 0.1-3.0 mg/kg showed among the lowest clonal expansion. The authors also found low normalized T-cell clonal expansion in some nonresponders. In the 0.1 to 3.0 mg/kg range, CD4+ and CD8+ blood T cells had expanded clonally by week 6.

Sequencing was performed with immunoSEQ multiplex PCR; in TCRdb, only in-frame clones are kept and a portion is missing. This table holds tens of thousands of clones, around four fifths found once. Source: CD4+ or CD8+ T cells sorted from blood, taken in a trial of the OX40 agonist ivuxolimab. The sequence was obtained from an adult with an advanced solid tumor such as melanoma, head and neck, liver or kidney cancer. The chain carries TRBV27 and TRBJ1-2; D is perhaps TRBD1 (5 bases). CDR3 loop: CASRPTASNYGYTF. The DNA of the CDR3 is TGTGCCAGCCGACCGACAGCTTCTAACTATGGCTACACCTTC.